The 3 T cell receptor beta chains in this list originate from one sample, sequenced in a study of shared clonotypes between healthy human individuals. The table came from immunoSEQ multiplex PCR; TCRdb's copy has only in-frame clones and leaves some out. Altogether about 1 million clones are present, approximately 72% being singletons, with the ten largest covering 1.4% to 1.5%. The sample was memory CD4+ T cells sorted from blood. Documented subset: CD45RA-negative fraction. Source of these receptors: a man aged 18 to 35 in good health.

The chain combines TRBV5-1 with TRBJ2-5; 7 nucleotides line up with TRBD1. CDR1 and CDR2 from the germline V gene are SGHRS and YFSETQ. The length of the CDR3 is 16 residues. Trimming took 4 bases from V and 5 from J; bases not matched to a gene: 14. The CDR3 sequence is CASSPSDRAPRETQYF. The CDR3, as DNA: TGCGCCAGCAGCCCCTCAGACAGGGCCCCACGGGAGACCCAGTACTTC.

The V and J genes are TRBV6-1 and TRBJ1-5; D perhaps matches TRBD1 (6 bases). This CDR3 spans 16 amino acids. V lost 2 bases to trimming and J lost 0 bases, with 11 bases between them. CDR1 MNHNS and CDR2 SASEGT come from the germline V gene. In DNA form, the CDR3 reads TGTGCCAGCAGTGAAACAGGGTCCTTTAGCAATCAGCCCCAGCATTTT. Protein: CASSETGSFSNQPQHF.

This clone was seen just once. The chain couples TRBV6-1 to TRBJ2-1, with 7 positions matching TRBD1. Trimming at V came to 6 bases and at J to 10 bases, leaving 6 bases not matched to a gene. The CDR3 consists of 12 residues. In germline, CDR1 is MNHNS, CDR2 SASEGT. CDR3: CASSNRGSEQFF. The DNA of the CDR3 is TGTGCCAGCAGCAACAGGGGAAGCGAGCAGTTCTTC.